This is a list of T cell receptor beta chains from one sample in a study of blood T cells in healthy people across ages. TCRdb recomputed calls from the 5' RACE reads with MiXCR, one row per CDR3 protein. The sample has 650,000 to 1,000,000 distinct CDR3 sequences, under 40% seen once; the top ten hold about an eighth. The specimen sequenced was blood. The source is a man aged 18 to 30 in good health. CDR3s include the opening cysteine and the closing phenylalanine or tryptophan. The order of the fields is D gene, clone size, V gene, J gene, CDR3 protein, CDR3 DNA. A D gene is named only where the DNA matches it firmly. The size field is filled for only some rows; it gives once, few, many or a size class.

.	.	TRBV6-5	TRBJ2-1	CASVGRGARKNYNEQFF	TGTGCCAGCGTCGGTAGAGGCGCCCGCAAGAACTACAATGAGCAGTTCTTC
.	.	TRBV20-1	TRBJ2-2	CSARPGPEWNTGELFF	TGCAGTGCTAGACCCGGGCCCGAGTGGAACACCGGGGAGCTGTTTTTT
.	once	TRBV10-3	TRBJ2-3	CAISATPAAESIDTQYF	TGTGCCATCAGCGCGACTCCGGCAGCCGAGAGCATAGATACGCAGTATTTT
.	.	TRBV2	TRBJ2-4	CASSEQEAKNIQYF	TGTGCCAGCAGTGAACAGGAAGCCAAAAACATTCAGTACTTC
TRBD2	few	TRBV20-1	TRBJ2-3	CSARDLKLAGYASTDTQYF	TGCAGTGCTAGAGATTTAAAGCTAGCGGGATATGCTAGCACAGATACGCAGTATTTT
.	.	TRBV12-3/TRBV12-4	TRBJ2-4	CASRGWGAQNIQYF	TGTGCCAGCAGGGGCTGGGGGGCCCAGAACATTCAGTACTTC
TRBD2	few	TRBV3-1	TRBJ2-5	CASSHLVSGSGGARETQYF	TGTGCCAGCAGTCACCTGGTTTCGGGTAGCGGGGGGGCACGTGAGACCCAGTACTTC
.	.	TRBV7-9	TRBJ2-1	CASSLGVLSYNEQFF	TGTGCCAGCTCCCTGGGGGTTCTCTCCTACAATGAGCAGTTCTTC
.	.	TRBV20-1	TRBJ2-1	CSASMDRATYNEQFF	TGCAGTGCTTCTATGGACAGAGCCACCTACAATGAGCAGTTCTTC
.	.	TRBV6-2/TRBV6-3	TRBJ1-2	CASSLRPRRDGYTF	TGTGCCAGCAGTCTAAGGCCACGTCGAGATGGCTACACCTTC
.	.	TRBV12-3/TRBV12-4	TRBJ2-1	CASSLKDSYSEQFF	TGTGCCAGCAGTTTAAAGGACAGTTACAGTGAGCAGTTCTTC
.	.	TRBV4-3	TRBJ1-2	CASSHRSGVGYTF	TGCGCCAGCAGCCACCGTTCGGGGGTTGGCTACACCTTC
TRBD1	once	TRBV7-9	TRBJ2-2	CASRPTGESTGELFF	TGTGCCAGCAGGCCAACAGGGGAGAGCACCGGGGAGCTGTTTTTT
.	.	TRBV6-6	TRBJ2-1	CASSYTETDEQFF	TGTGCCAGCAGTTACACGGAAACTGATGAGCAGTTCTTC
.	once	TRBV29-1	TRBJ1-1	CSVTSGGNTEAFF	TGCAGCGTGACCTCCGGGGGGAACACTGAAGCTTTCTTT
TRBD1	.	TRBV27	TRBJ2-5	CASSFSGGFSETQYF	TGTGCCAGCAGTTTTTCAGGGGGCTTTAGCGAGACCCAGTACTTC
TRBD1	.	TRBV5-1	TRBJ2-1	CASSPTGTGGFNEQFF	TGCGCCAGCAGCCCGACCGGGACAGGGGGCTTCAATGAGCAGTTCTTC
.	.	TRBV2	TRBJ2-7	CASPSDKVTSSYNEQYF	TGTGCCAGCCCCAGTGATAAAGTTACTAGCTCCTACAATGAGCAGTACTTC
.	.	TRBV4-3	TRBJ1-2	CASSPQLRDGYTF	TGCGCCAGCAGCCCGCAGCTCAGGGATGGCTACACCTTC
.	few	TRBV11-2	TRBJ1-2	CASSLDGVRVGGYTF	TGTGCCAGCAGCCTGGACGGGGTCAGGGTCGGGGGCTACACCTTC